This T cell receptor beta chain emerged from a study of blood T cell repertoires in COVID-19. Trimming removed 2 bases from V and 2 bases from J; junction bases left unmatched: 6. The CDR3 runs to 14 residues. CDR1 GTSNPN and CDR2 SVGIG come from the germline V gene (reference sequence). Sequenced by immunoSEQ multiplex PCR; TCRdb stores in-frame clones only, minus some. The sample has some 96,000 clones; about 91% are singletons. Only one count was recorded for this clone. The sequence derives from a human donor in a cohort sampled during active COVID-19. Sequencing was carried out using peripheral blood. The chain joins TRBV30 to TRBJ2-7; 7 bases match TRBD1. The CDR3 region is CAWSIGQAAYEQYF. The DNA of the CDR3 is TGTGCCTGGAGTATTGGACAGGCGGCCTACGAGCAGTACTTC.